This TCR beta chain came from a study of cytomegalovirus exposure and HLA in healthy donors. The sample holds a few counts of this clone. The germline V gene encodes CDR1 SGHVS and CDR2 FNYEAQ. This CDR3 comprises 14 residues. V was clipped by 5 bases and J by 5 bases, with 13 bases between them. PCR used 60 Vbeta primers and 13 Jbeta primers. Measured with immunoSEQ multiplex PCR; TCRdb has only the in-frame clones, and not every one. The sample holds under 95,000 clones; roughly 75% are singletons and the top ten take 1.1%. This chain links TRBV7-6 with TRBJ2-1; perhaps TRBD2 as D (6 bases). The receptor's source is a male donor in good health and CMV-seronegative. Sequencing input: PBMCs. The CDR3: CASSLPSANNEQFF. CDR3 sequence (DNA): TGTGCCAGCAGCCTTCCTAGCGCCAACAATGAGCAGTTCTTC.